The T cell receptor (beta chain) under discussion was sequenced for a study of human T cells and chemical hapten exposure. Noted time point: patch test 3, about 24 weeks after DPC sensitization. The treatment: therapeutic diphenylcyclopropenone sensitization with weekly scalp DPC. Broader study findings: Sensitizing to DPC left TCRs with a frequency above 1 in 1000 unaltered.

This clonotype was counted many times. Its antigen is not identified. Germline CDR1 is GTSNPN and CDR2 is SVGIG (reference sequence). The ends were cut back, 3 bases at V and 0 bases at J, with 4 bases in the middle. The CDR3 loop spans 12 amino acids. One entry per CDR3 protein results from TCRdb running MiXCR on the RACE reads. The top ten clones hold approximately 0.99% of a sample with over 80,000 distinct CDR3 sequences, about a tenth of them seen once. The sequences come from whole blood, collected in connection with sensitization to the hapten diphenylcyclopropenone (DPC). The chain links TRBV30 to TRBJ2-3; D remains ambiguous. The TCR originated in a woman between 25 and 40 years old with alopecia areata. Some clones in this sample may be carry-over from other donors' samples. The CDR3 loop reads CAWRGSTDTQYF. The CDR3 DNA reads as TGTGCCTGGAGGGGCAGCACAGATACGCAGTATTTT.